The clone carrying this TCR beta chain was recorded a few times. The CDR3 spans 16 residues. V was cut by 4 bases and J by 0 bases, with 15 bases left in between. Looked up from germline, CDR1 is SGHVS and CDR2 is FNYEAQ. This specimen comes from a study of early T cells in non-severe SARS-CoV-2 infection. Unique molecular identifiers (one per individual cDNA molecule) were attached. TCRdb re-derived calls from the 5' RACE reads in MiXCR, one entry per CDR3 protein. Seen here are fewer than 80,000 distinct CDR3 sequences, about 11% observed once, and the top ten hold roughly 1.1%. The chain uses TRBV7-6 and TRBJ2-5; weak D call: TRBD1 (6 bases). This specimen was whole blood, taken at baseline. The receptor was derived from an adult who was a healthcare worker with PCR-confirmed SARS-CoV-2 infection or an uninfected control (not recorded which). The donor label of this sample is uncertain. CDR3 amino acids: CASSSTGTTDQETQYF. The CDR3, as DNA: TGTGCCAGCAGCTCAACCGGGACAACAGACCAAGAGACCCAGTACTTC.